This T cell receptor beta chain stems from a study of OX40 agonist ivuxolimab in advanced cancers. About the study as a whole: Ivuxolimab was an agonistic, fully human IgG2 monoclonal antibody directed against OX40 (CD134), a costimulatory receptor. Intravenous ivuxolimab was administered to patients every 2 weeks at six dose levels: 0.01, 0.1, 0.3, 1.5, 3 and 10 mg/kg. Of the 50 or so patients in dose escalation, about 20 had hepatocellular carcinoma, around 15 had melanoma, 9 had renal cell carcinoma and 9 had head and neck cancer. In the dose-escalation cohort, over 65% of patients were male, and the mean age was approximately 55 years, with a range of about 23 to 90. Prior anti-PD-1, anti-PD-L1 or anti-CTLA-4 therapy was permitted, and 40% of dose-escalation patients had received checkpoint inhibitors. Partial responses occurred in three dose-escalation patients: two with cutaneous melanoma and one with hepatocellular carcinoma. Peripheral TCRbeta sequencing was intended to test whether TCR sequence diversity was altered and clonal T-cell expansion was caused by ivuxolimab. The paper reports the monotherapy dose-escalation portion (N ≈ 52 patients) of the phase I ivuxolimab trial.

Genomic DNA was extracted from sorted cells for sequencing of the TCRbeta CDR3 region. The immunoSEQ Assay was used for sequencing of TCRbeta CDR3 regions. The clones in this table, taken by TCRdb from immuneACCESS, are in-frame only. Not every clone is retained; where verified, under half of the shortfall comes from an unresolved V gene, and the cause of the rest is unknown. This sample comprises 15,000 to 20,000 clones, over 80% of them detected only once. The ten largest clones add up to roughly 31% of the sample. Patients with a history of autoimmune disease or receiving systemic immunosuppression were excluded from the trial. Peripheral blood for TCR sequencing was drawn from every dose cohort at baseline, at cycle 4 day 1 and at cycle 7 day 1. The samples were taken from a phase I, first-in-human, multicenter, open-label dose-escalation trial of ivuxolimab. Adults with locally advanced or metastatic melanoma, renal cell carcinoma, hepatocellular carcinoma or head and neck squamous cell carcinoma were enrolled in the trial. CD4+ and CD8+ T cells were sorted separately from peripheral blood before TCR sequencing.

What the work shows at the level of the full study, not this receptor alone: Low levels of normalized T-cell clonal expansion were also seen in some nonresponding patients. At doses of 0.1 to 3.0 mg/kg, clonal expansion of both CD4+ and CD8+ blood T cells was observed from baseline to week 6. In the 0.1-3.0 mg/kg groups, partial responders had among the lowest normalized peripheral clonal expansion, particularly in CD8+ T cells. After ivuxolimab, more expanded clones were found on average in CD8+ T cells than in CD4+ T cells. The antigen specificity of the clonally expanded peripheral T cells was not determined.

On this clone itself: The specificity of this receptor is unknown. No much larger clone is present one base from it, and per-base qualities are unavailable.

Sequences were derived from CD4+ or CD8+ T cells sorted from blood, sampled in a trial of the OX40 agonist ivuxolimab. The receptor was isolated from an adult with an advanced solid tumor such as melanoma, head and neck, liver or kidney cancer.

The DNA sequence follows: TGTGCCAGCAGCTCGACAGGGGTCGATGGCTACACCTTC. The resulting protein is CASSSTGVDGYTF. Recombination connected TRBV7-9 to TRBJ1-2; 8 middle bases align to TRBD1. The germline V gene encodes CDR1 SEHNR and CDR2 FQNEAQ (reference sequence). Spanning cysteine to phenylalanine, the CDR3 consists of 13 amino acids. This entry keeps only the CDR3 DNA: 39 bases, framed from base 1. V has 4 bases trimmed and J has 6 bases trimmed; junction bases matching no gene number 4.